The 27 T cell receptor beta chains below were found in one sample sequenced in a study of tumor-infiltrating lymphocytes in primary liver carcinoma. With a constant-region primer, TCR beta cDNA was made from approximately 520 ng of total RNA. Slightly modified ARM-PCR served as the procedure for the TCR beta libraries. These libraries came from three rounds of nested multiplex PCR. With TRBV1-TRBV30 forward primers and a C-beta reverse primer, the first two PCR rounds were run for roughly 9 cycles each. Each CDR3 protein gets one entry after TCRdb re-called the multiplex PCR reads with MiXCR. Here the sample spans about 190,000 distinct CDR3 sequences, around four fifths being singletons. From about 19-30 mg of unsorted bulk tissue, DNA and RNA were co-extracted together. The sequenced material came from tumor tissue from primary liver carcinoma. The source is a man aged 35 to 55 with primary liver carcinoma and hepatitis B virus infection.

On this clonotype: The junction departs from the called germline gene at one end, perhaps through a read error. This sequence joins TRBV5-6 and TRBJ2-5, with 7 bases lining up with TRBD1. CDR1 is SGHDT, CDR2 YYEEEE, per germline. The CDR3 has 13 amino acids. The CDR3 here is CARSLGQQETHYF. The CDR3 DNA sequence: TGTGCCAGGAGCTTGGGACAGCAAGAGACCCACTACTTC.

The V and J genes are TRBV4-1 and TRBJ2-1; a weak D match, TRBD2 (6 bases). The CDR3 spans 10 residues. V lost 6 bases and J 12 bases, leaving 9 bases between the germline ends. CDR1 MGHRA and CDR2 YSYEKL come from the germline V gene. Here the CDR3 DNA reads TGCGCCAGCAGTGCGGGATGGCAGTTCTTC. It yields the protein CASSAGWQFF.

As regards this clonotype: Lacking the conserved final phenylalanine or tryptophan, this CDR3 likely reflects a read error. The chain is built from TRBV6-6 and TRBJ1-5; maybe TRBD1 (5 bases). This CDR3 contains 17 residues. Germline V gene data show CDR1 as MNHNY and CDR2 as SVGAGI (reference sequence). V was trimmed by 0 bases and J by 4 bases, leaving 16 bases between them. CDR3 loop: CASSYSKAQRGNQPQHI. DNA for the CDR3: TGTGCCAGCAGTTACTCGAAGGCACAAAGGGGTAATCAGCCCCAGCATATT.

The gene calls are TRBV6-6 and TRBJ2-7; no clear D gene. V lost 7 bases and J 8 bases, leaving 18 bases between the germline ends. The CDR3 loop spans 13 amino acids. Germline V lookup: CDR1 MNHNY, CDR2 SVGAGI (reference sequence). For the CDR3, the DNA is TGTGCCAGCAACCCCCGTTTGGTATACAAGCAGTACTTC. Its translation: CASNPRLVYKQYF.

Details on this clonotype: At one of its ends the junction is not consistent with the germline gene, which may arise from a read error. The chain carries TRBV10-3 and TRBJ2-7, with 11 bases lining up with TRBD2. The CDR3 is 15 residues long. Germline values: CDR1 ENHRY, CDR2 SYGVKD. CDR3: CAISEGTSGEYEHFF. CDR3 bases: TGTGCCATCAGTGAGGGGACTAGCGGTGAATACGAGCACTTCTTC.

This clonotype occurred once. An end of the junction differs from the germline gene, which may be a read error. This chain uses TRBV5-5 with TRBJ2-5; D is perhaps TRBD2 (6 bases). The CDR3 loop spans 14 amino acids. Germline V gene sequence: CDR1 SGHKS, CDR2 YYEKEE (reference sequence). CDR3 DNA: TGTGCCAGCAGCTCGAAGACTGGCGGGGAGACCCAGCACTTC. Translating it yields CASSSKTGGETQHF.

By frequency in the sample, this clonotype is medium-sized (0.01 to 0.1%). The chain couples TRBV4-1 to TRBJ2-2; D is uncertain. Trimming removed 2 bases at V and 6 bases at J, with 10 bases between. This CDR3 has 14 residues. CDR1 and CDR2 from the germline V gene are MGHRA and YSYEKL. CDR3 sequence: CASSQLTLSGELFF. Here the CDR3 DNA reads TGCGCCAGCAGCCAACTTACCCTCTCCGGGGAGCTGTTTTTT.

This clonotype was seen ten or more times. The V and J genes are TRBV10-3 and TRBJ2-3; 14 nucleotides match TRBD2. Germline CDR1 reads ENHRY; CDR2 reads SYGVKD. With 3 bases clipped from V and 6 bases from J, the junction kept 8 bases outside the gene matches. The CDR3 is made up of 17 amino acids. CDR3 protein: CAISDVGLAGADDTQYF. CDR3 DNA sequence: TGTGCCATCAGTGACGTGGGACTAGCGGGAGCGGATGATACGCAGTATTTT.

This chain connects TRBV11-1 to TRBJ2-4, with TRBD2 matching 11 bases. V was clipped by 6 bases and J by 8 bases; unmatched bases: 15. CDR1 and CDR2 from the germline V gene are SGHAT and FQDESV (reference sequence). CDR3 length: 17 residues. CDR3 loop: CASRFPVTSGTIYIQYF. Written as DNA, the CDR3 is TGTGCCAGCAGATTTCCCGTGACTAGCGGGACCATATACATTCAGTACTTC.

V usage is TRBV19 and J usage is TRBJ1-5; maybe TRBD1 (6 bases). Germline V gives CDR1 LNHDA, CDR2 SQIVND (reference sequence). CDR3 length: 15 residues. Trimming stripped 11 bases from V and 2 bases from J, with 19 bases between. CDR3: CAVSGQRRRNQPQHF. The CDR3 DNA is TGTGCCGTCAGCGGACAGCGGAGACGCAATCAGCCCCAGCATTTT. Together with reference TRBV19 and TRBJ1-5, the CDR3 gives the full variable domain: DGGITQSPKYLFRKEGQNVTLSCEQNLNHDAMYWYRQDPGQGLRLIYYSQIVNDFQKGDIAEGYSVSREKKESFPLTVTSAQKNPTAFYLCAVSGQRRRNQPQHFGDGTRLSIL.

V is TRBV19 and J is TRBJ2-5; TRBD2 aligns across 9 bases. The CDR3 is 13 amino acids. V lost 4 bases to trimming and J lost 3 bases; unmatched junction nucleotides: 0. Per the germline V gene, CDR1 is LNHDA and CDR2 is SQIVND (reference sequence). CDR3 nucleotides: TGTGCCAGTAGTACTAGCGGGGAAGAGACCCAGTACTTC. This sequence encodes CASSTSGEETQYF.

About this clonotype itself: Compared with germline, one end of the junction differs, possibly owing to a read error. The chain has TRBV20-1 and TRBJ2-1; D assignment may be TRBD1 or TRBD2 (7 bases each). The CDR3 is 13 amino acids. Looked up from germline, CDR1 is DFQATT and CDR2 is SNEGSKA (reference sequence). This CDR3 reads CSALPRGGGEQIF. The CDR3, as DNA: TGCAGTGCTCTCCCCAGGGGGGGCGGTGAGCAGATCTTC.

On this clonotype itself: Germline is not matched at one junction end, which may reflect a read error. The V gene is TRBV4-3, the J gene TRBJ1-6; 7 bases fit TRBD1. The V gene's germline CDR1 is LGHNA and CDR2 YSLEER. The CDR3 has 16 amino acids. The DNA of the CDR3 is TGCGCCAGCAGCTCCTGGAACAGGGGAAGAAATTCACCCCTCAACTTT. This translates into CASSSWNRGRNSPLNF.

The V call is TRBV6-6, the J call TRBJ1-2; D unresolved. Germline CDR1 is MNHNY and CDR2 is SVGAGI (reference sequence). V lost 7 bases to trimming and J lost 10 bases, with 22 bases between them. The CDR3 has 14 residues. This chain's CDR3 is CASTLQSDSFDYTF. The CDR3, as DNA: TGTGCCAGCACCTTACAGTCGGATAGCTTTGACTACACCTTC.

A note on this clonotype: At one boundary the junction diverges from the germline segment, which might be a read error. The genes are TRBV5-4 and TRBJ2-3; maybe TRBD1 (7 bases). The germline CDR1 and CDR2 sequences are SGHNT and YYREEE (reference sequence). The CDR3 runs 15 residues. The CDR3 bases are TGTACCAGCAGCCTCGGCGGGGACAGCACAGATACGCGGTATTTT. Amino acid sequence: CTSSLGGDSTDTRYF.

Many counts were recorded for this clonotype. The V gene is TRBV29-1, the J gene TRBJ2-1; 12 positions match TRBD2. Germline V lookup: CDR1 SQVTM, CDR2 ANQGSEA. Unmatched junction bases numbered 6, after V lost 4 bases and J lost 8 bases. CDR3 size: 14 residues. In DNA form, the CDR3 reads TGCAGCGTTGGACTAGCGGGAGTTTCCGATGAGCAGTTCTTC. Protein: CSVGLAGVSDEQFF.

This chain uses TRBV6-1 with TRBJ2-7, with D tentatively TRBD2 (6 bases). In germline, CDR1 is MNHNS, CDR2 SASEGT. This CDR3 is 14 amino acids long. V was pared by 9 bases and J by 1 base, with 16 bases between. The CDR3 nucleotides read TGTGCCAGTACAAACGGGAGTTTGTCCTACGAGCAGTACTTC. As protein: CASTNGSLSYEQYF.

The sample holds a few counts of this clonotype. One base away lies a much larger clone, so this may be a sequencing read error. This rearrangement joins TRBV5-5 to TRBJ1-4; no definite D call. CDR3 length equals 15 residues. The germline CDR1 and CDR2 sequences are SGHKS and YYEKEE (reference sequence). In DNA, the CDR3 is TGTGCCAACAGCTTGGAGTGGAGGGATGGAGAAAAACTGTTTTTT. It encodes CANSLEWRDGEKLFF.

About this clonotype itself: One end of the junction is discordant with germline, which a read error may explain. The chain is built from TRBV29-1 and TRBJ1-1; 8 bases agree with TRBD1. CDR1 is SQVTM and CDR2 is ANQGSEA in the germline V gene. The CDR3 totals 15 residues. DNA of the CDR3: TGTAGCGGGGGACAGGAAGGCTATCGGAACACTGAAGCTTTCTTC. It translates to CSGGQEGYRNTEAFF. The complete variable domain, with remaining parts taken from reference TRBV29-1 and TRBJ1-1, reads SAVISQKPSRDICQRGTSLTIQCQVDSQVTMMFWYRQQPGQSLTLIATANQGSEATYESGFVIDKFPISRPNLTFSTLTVSNMSPEDSSIYLCSGGQEGYRNTEAFFGQGTRLTVV.

The chain is built from TRBV6-6 and TRBJ1-3; TRBD1 is a possible D gene (6 bases). Germline V gene sequence: CDR1 MNHNY, CDR2 SVGAGI (reference sequence). CDR3 size: 15 residues. V was cut by 5 bases and J by 6 bases, with 17 bases left in between. CDR3 in amino acids: CASSHGGGPENTIYF. CDR3 bases: TGTGCCAGCAGTCACGGGGGGGGCCCTGAAAACACCATATATTTT.

Points on this clonotype: An end of the junction does not agree with germline; a read error may underlie this. The chain carries TRBV4-1 and TRBJ1-6; 9 positions match TRBD1. Germline V gene data show CDR1 as MGHRA and CDR2 as YSYEKL. The CDR3 is 17 amino acids. CDR3 DNA: TGCGCTAGCAGCCAAGATCGGGGACAGGGCCGGAATTCACCCCTCAGCTTT. It specifies CASSQDRGQGRNSPLSF.

Points on this clonotype: A clone one base away is much larger, so this may be a read error. The V gene is TRBV7-8, the J gene TRBJ1-2; TRBD1 matches 10 bases. The CDR3 extends over 13 amino acids. V dropped 5 bases and J dropped 12; count of bases not matched to a gene: 9. CDR1 and CDR2 from the germline V gene are SGHVS and FQNEAQ. The CDR3 spells CASSRQGAEGHTF. The CDR3 DNA sequence: TGTGCCAGCAGCCGACAGGGGGCTGAGGGCCACACCTTC.

The V call is TRBV29-1, the J call TRBJ2-7; 8 bases agree with TRBD2. With 4 bases clipped from V and 3 bases from J, the junction kept 8 bases outside the gene matches. CDR1 and CDR2 from the germline V gene are SQVTM and ANQGSEA. The length of the CDR3 is 14 residues. The CDR3 nucleotides are TGCAGCGTTGGACCGGGACTAGGTGTCTACGAGCAGTACTTC. Its protein is CSVGPGLGVYEQYF.

For this clonotype: An end of the junction differs from the germline gene, which may be a read error. The gene calls are TRBV6-2 or TRBV6-3 and TRBJ1-5; no clear D. The CDR3 is made up of 16 amino acids. In germline, CDR1 is MNHEY, CDR2 SVGEGT. The CDR3 nucleotides read TGTGCCAGCAGCTCGGGGAACACGCCACGAGGTCATCCCCATCATTTT. Translated, it gives CASSSGNTPRGHPHHF.

With regard to this clonotype: A much larger clone sits a single nucleotide away, making a read error possible. The chain uses TRBV7-9 and TRBJ2-5; 9 bases fit TRBD2. The CDR3 runs to 15 residues. Germline values: CDR1 SEHNR, CDR2 FQNEAQ (reference sequence). Trimming at V came to 5 bases and at J to 2 bases, leaving 6 bases not matched to a gene. Here the CDR3 DNA reads TGTGCCAGCAGCGGAGTAGCGGGAGTTCAAGAGACCCAGTACTTC. This translates into CASSGVAGVQETQYF.

A note on this clonotype: An end of the junction differs from the germline gene, which may be a read error. The V gene is TRBV4-1, the J gene TRBJ2-2; tentatively, D is TRBD1 or TRBD2 (5 bases each). Germline V gene data show CDR1 as MGHRA and CDR2 as YSYEKL. The CDR3 runs 16 residues. This chain's CDR3 is CASSQAAQGGTGELIF. In DNA form, the CDR3 reads TGTGCCAGCAGCCAAGCCGCGCAGGGCGGCACCGGGGAGCTGATTTTT.

In regard to this clonotype: Sequence at one end of the junction differs from germline and may be a read error. The chain employs TRBV12-3 or TRBV12-4 and TRBJ1-5; D is unclear. The CDR3 extends over 15 amino acids. CDR3 coding DNA: TGTGCCAGCAGTTTAAATCGGGGTATCAATCAGCTCCAGCATTTT. Amino acid sequence: CASSLNRGINQLQHF.